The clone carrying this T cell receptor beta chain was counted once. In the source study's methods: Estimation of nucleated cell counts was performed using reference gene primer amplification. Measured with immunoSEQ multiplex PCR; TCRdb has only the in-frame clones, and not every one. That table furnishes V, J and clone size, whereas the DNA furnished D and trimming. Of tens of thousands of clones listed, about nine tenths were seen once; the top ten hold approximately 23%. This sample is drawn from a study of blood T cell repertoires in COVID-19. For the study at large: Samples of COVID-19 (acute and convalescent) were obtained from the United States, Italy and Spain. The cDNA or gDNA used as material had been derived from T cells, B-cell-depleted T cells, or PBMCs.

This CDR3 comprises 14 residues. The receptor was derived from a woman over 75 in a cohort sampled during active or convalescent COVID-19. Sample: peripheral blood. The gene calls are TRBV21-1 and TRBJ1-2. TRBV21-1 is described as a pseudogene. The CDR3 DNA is TGTGCCAGCAGCAATATCCGGGCGGGATATGGCTACACCTTC. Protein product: CASSNIRAGYGYTF.